This T cell receptor (beta chain) was sequenced for a study of technical replicates of blood from a handful of donors. The junction had 13 bases not matched to a gene; V was cut back by 6 bases and J by 10 bases. This CDR3 comprises 15 residues. Per germline, CDR1 MNHEY and CDR2 SVGAGI. Profiled with immunoSEQ multiplex PCR; TCRdb holds only in-frame clones, not every one. The sample contains under 95,000 clones, 90% to 95% of which appear only once. Material for sequencing was T cells isolated from PBMCs. The gene calls are TRBV6-5 and TRBJ2-7; 12 bases fit TRBD2. The sequence came from a human donor in good health. CDR3 sequence (DNA): TGTGCCAGCAGCTCCCGGACTAGCGGGATGTTAGACCAGTACTTC. The encoded protein is CASSSRTSGMLDQYF.